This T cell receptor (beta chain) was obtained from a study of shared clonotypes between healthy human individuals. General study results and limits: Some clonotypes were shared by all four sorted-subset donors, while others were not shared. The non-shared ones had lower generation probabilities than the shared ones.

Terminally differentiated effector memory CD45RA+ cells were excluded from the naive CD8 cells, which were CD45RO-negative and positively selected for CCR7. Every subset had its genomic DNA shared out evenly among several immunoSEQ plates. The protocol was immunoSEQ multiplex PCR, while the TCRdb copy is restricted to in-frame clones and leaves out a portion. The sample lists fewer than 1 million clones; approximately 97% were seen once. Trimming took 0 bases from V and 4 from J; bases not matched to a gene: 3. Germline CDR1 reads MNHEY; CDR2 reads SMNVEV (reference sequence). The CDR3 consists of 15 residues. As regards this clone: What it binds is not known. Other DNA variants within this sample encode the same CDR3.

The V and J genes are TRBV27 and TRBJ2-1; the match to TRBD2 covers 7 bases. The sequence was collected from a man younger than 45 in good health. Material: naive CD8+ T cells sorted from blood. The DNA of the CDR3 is TGTGCCAGCAGTTTATCCCCTAGCGGATACAATGAGCAGTTCTTC. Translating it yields CASSLSPSGYNEQFF.